This entry describes one T cell receptor (beta chain). This sample was included in a study of T cell changes during pregnancy in multiple sclerosis. Here immunoSEQ multiplex PCR was the method, and the copy in TCRdb shows in-frame clones only, minus some. This table has about 30,000 clones, 89% appearing once. The CDR3 contains 13 residues. CDR1 SGDLS and CDR2 YYNGEE come from the germline V gene. Trimming removed 0 bases at V and 4 bases at J, with 7 bases between. The sequences come from CD8+ T cells from peripheral blood mononuclear cells, collected in the second trimester of pregnancy. This chain connects TRBV9 to TRBJ1-1; D remains ambiguous. The clonotype originates from a female donor with multiple sclerosis, enrolled in a pregnancy study. The CDR3 spells CASSVEEITEAFF. The DNA for the CDR3 is TGTGCCAGCAGCGTAGAAGAGATCACTGAAGCTTTCTTT.